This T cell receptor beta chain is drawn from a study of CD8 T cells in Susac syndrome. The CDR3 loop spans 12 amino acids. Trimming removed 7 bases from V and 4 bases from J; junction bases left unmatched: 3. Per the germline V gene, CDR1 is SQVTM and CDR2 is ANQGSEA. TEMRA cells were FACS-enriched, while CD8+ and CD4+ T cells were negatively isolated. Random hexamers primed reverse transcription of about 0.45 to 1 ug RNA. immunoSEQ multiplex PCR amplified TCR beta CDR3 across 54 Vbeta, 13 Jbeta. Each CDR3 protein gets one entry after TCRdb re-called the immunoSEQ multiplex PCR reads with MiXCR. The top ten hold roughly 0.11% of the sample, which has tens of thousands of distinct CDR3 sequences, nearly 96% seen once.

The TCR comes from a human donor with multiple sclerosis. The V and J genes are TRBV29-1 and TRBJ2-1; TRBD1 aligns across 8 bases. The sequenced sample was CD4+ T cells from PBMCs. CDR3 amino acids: CSAGGGYNEQFF. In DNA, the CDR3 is TGCAGCGCAGGGGGCGGGTACAATGAGCAGTTCTTC.